This record concerns one T cell receptor beta chain sequence. Its antigen is currently not known. Base qualities are not provided; no much larger clone lies one nucleotide away. The library was made by the immunoSEQ multiplex PCR assay. The multiplex PCR relied on a mix of 60 forward primers for TCR Vbeta segments and 13 reverse primers for TCR Jbeta segments. The CDR3 region of rearranged TCR beta genes was amplified from genomic DNA with a multiplex PCR assay. The amplified TCR beta libraries were sequenced on the Illumina HiSeq System as 87-base-pair reads. As for the original processing: In a later analysis, tens of millions of unique TCR beta chains were counted across the roughly 670 repertoires, and around 11 million of these chains were shared by at least two donors. Raw reads were error-corrected and collapsed into unique sequences by a nearest-neighbor algorithm in which closely related sequences were merged to remove PCR and sequencing errors. To assign V, D and J gene segments, CDR3 sequences were aligned to IMGT reference sequences. Each retained sequence needed at least a six-nucleotide match to both a V gene segment and a J gene segment. A rearrangement counted as productive if the CDR3 had no stop codons and remained in frame with V and J, and every other rearrangement counted as non-productive. Following IMGT convention, CDR3 was defined as the stretch from the second conserved V-encoded cysteine to the conserved J-encoded phenylalanine. The earlier analysis of approximately 590 of the donors excluded any sequence lacking an unambiguous match to a single V gene segment. An earlier analysis of fewer than 750 of the donors classified V segments as functional when productive rearrangements were above 56.7% and as segregating when the standard deviation between donors was above 5%. A statistical classification framework was built to diagnose cytomegalovirus status from the catalog of TCR beta chain sequences. V and J gene assignment, in a later analysis, came from comparing TCR nucleotide sequences with IMGT/GENE-DB human TR gene sequences. The TCRdist pipeline was used in a later analysis to assign CDR3 sequences and most-parsimonious VDJ recombination scenarios. In a later analysis, each TCR beta chain was defined by its CDR3 amino acid sequence together with its V-gene family, and reads without a unique V-gene family were excluded. To address suspected cross-contamination and a sequencing artifact, a later analysis removed 450 to 700 highly shared, low-generation-probability nucleotide sequences. For each public chain, a later analysis derived a clonal expansion index from normalized ranks of inferred template counts within each repertoire. In a later analysis, generation probabilities were computed using a VDJ recombination model fitted to out-of-frame rearrangements, and the results were checked against IGoR. In a later analysis, hypergeometric tests were used to score TCR-TCR, TCR-HLA and TCR-CMV co-occurrence, with a repertoire-size bias correction applied to TCR pairs. To estimate false discovery rates, a later analysis permuted the HLA or CMV assignments 20 times. In a later analysis, co-occurring TCRs were grouped with DBSCAN, and TCRdist sequence similarity was added when clustering was performed within HLA-allele-positive subsets. Co-occurrence clustering excluded repertoires with fewer than 30,000 or more than 120,000 public chains, plus five with anomalous nucleotide sharing. This is the immuneACCESS table as TCRdb keeps it, with only in-frame sequences that have V and J called. A part of the clones is gone; compared with another copy, unresolved V genes explain less than half, and the rest is unexplained. That table supplies the V and J calls and clone size; D and trimming were determined from the DNA. The sample profile shows around 67,000 clones; around 67% of them were found once. In total, the top ten clones hold approximately 2% of the sample.

The cohort consisted of 666 healthy bone marrow donors. All cohort members were sampled while nominally healthy, although unrecorded immune exposures were likely present. The donor was CMV seronegative and was included in the group of under 450 seronegative cohort members. A peripheral blood sample was provided by each donor, and peripheral blood mononuclear cells were used for TCR beta sequencing. The Qiagen DNeasy Blood Extraction Kit was used to extract genomic DNA from the blood cell samples. The data stem from a study of cytomegalovirus exposure and HLA in healthy donors (dated by TCRdb to 2015 to 2018). Some background on the complete study: According to an earlier analysis of several hundred of the donors, about 170 million T cells yielded 90 million to 140 million unique TCR beta sequences and 276 Gb of sequence data. Roughly 300 gigabases of sequencing data and 78 million or so unique TCR sequences were included in an early release covering over 600 HLA-typed donors. The genetic ancestry cluster associated with self-reported Caucasian donors included over 80% of the 300 to 450 genotyped donors. The aim of the study was to test whether cataloging public T cell receptors could identify signatures of past pathogen exposure. The study profiled the T cell repertoires of approximately 700 subjects by immunosequencing and related them to cytomegalovirus serostatus. A separate validation cohort of approximately 130 different subjects was used in addition to the approximately 640-subject first cohort. To predict cytomegalovirus infection status, the study combined high-throughput TCR immunosequencing, statistical association of individual TCRs with disease status, and machine learning. A later analysis re-analyzed previously published TCR beta repertoires from 666 donors and added high-resolution HLA genotyping to study TCR occurrence patterns. Rather than using new phenotypic data, the later analysis identified candidate immune exposures from TCR beta sequences and from how often those sequences occurred across donors. In an earlier analysis of a few hundred of the donors, high-throughput TCR beta sequencing was used to judge whether each TCR beta V gene segment behaved as functional or pseudogenic. Donor age, sex, ethnicity and CMV serostatus were collected together with the repertoire data. A later genetic analysis took genome-wide SNP genotypes for about three fifths of the roughly 670 donors and used that subset as a discovery cohort. Every repertoire in the discovery cohort had been generated on one and the same sequencing platform. Class I and class II HLA loci were covered by the typing at four-digit resolution. The number of donors typed differed by locus, with about 629-630 for A, B, C, DRB1 and DQB1, around 500 for DQA1, 606 for DPA1, and about 450 for DPB1. Roughly 5 DR-DQ haplotypes were handled as single units for association and clustering, since linkage in the cohort was strong. Among a few hundred genotyped donors of the cohort, an average of approximately 240,000 unique TCR beta nucleotide sequences were sequenced per donor, roughly 18% of them non-productive. Study-level results and caveats: A later genetic analysis associated a missense DCLRE1C variant with V-gene and J-gene trimming of TCR beta chains, and an independent cohort replicated the association. It was suggested by the authors that the approach could potentially be generalized to other disease states and immunological phenotypes. Roughly uniform sequencing depth across donors was assumed in presence/absence analyses, although this assumption may not hold. In a later analysis, HLA-associated TCR beta chains were found to be more clonally expanded and to have lower generation probabilities than equally common non-associated chains. Strong co-occurrence of HLA alleles, especially DR and DQ, made assigning TCR associations to individual alleles difficult. Some IMGT-functional V segments, including TRBV6-2 and TRBV6-3, could not be distinguished by the 87-base-pair reads and were therefore excluded. In both the original and validation cohorts, the classifier was reported to diagnose cytomegalovirus status with high specificity and sensitivity. A few of the identified cytomegalovirus-associated TCR beta chains were confirmed in vitro to be specific for cytomegalovirus antigens. Specific HLA alleles were associated with around 18,000 TCR beta sequences at a false discovery rate of 0.05 in a later analysis. The earlier analysis of some 540 of the donors excluded 15 to 20 rarely observed V segments, including chromosome 9 orphons, because counts were too low. The study listed 150 to 200 TCR beta chains as associated with cytomegalovirus. A later genetic analysis reported fewer N-insertions in productive TCRs among donors in an Asian-associated ancestry cluster than the 666-donor mean. In an earlier analysis of over 550 of the donors, most TCR beta V segments were observed in productive rearrangements about 87% or about 30% of the time, broadly matching IMGT annotations. The cohort was sequenced for TCR beta chains only, and without alpha or paired-chain data the features that could be detected were limited. While some public TCRs were present in many individuals, most TCR sequences turned up only very rarely across donors. The only immune exposure information available for the cohort was CMV serostatus. Correlated functional status among segregating V segments might be attributable to linkage disequilibrium, but an unknown experimental factor could not be ruled out. According to a later analysis, parvovirus B19, influenza, CMV and Epstein-Barr virus appeared linked to several top co-occurrence clusters. A cluster of highly shared sequence variants was judged likely to be a technical artifact of the sequencing pipeline. In a later analysis, most CMV-associated TCR beta chains were found to appear HLA-restricted, with HLA associations seemingly driven largely by CMV exposure. Because HLA typing was unavailable for some donors at each locus, only the typed subset was used in association tests. A further reported finding was that TCR beta sequences accurately predicted the HLA-A and HLA-B alleles for most subjects in the first cohort. In a later analysis, TCR association rates were found to vary across HLA loci, with the most associated TCRs seen for DRB1 alleles and the fewest for HLA-C alleles.

The CDR3 covers 16 residues, taking in both the cysteine and the phenylalanine. Only the CDR3 DNA stays, 48 bases, in frame from base 1. Reading the germline V gene gives CDR1 SGHTS and CDR2 YDEGEE. V is clipped by 0 bases and J by 6 bases, and the sequence between their germline boundaries is 18 bases long. The rearrangement combines TRBV5-8 with TRBJ1-2; 6 matching bases give a weak D call of TRBD1. The sequence came from a woman in her thirties in good health and CMV-seronegative. Material for sequencing was PBMCs. The CDR3 protein is CASSLAGLTGRNGYTF. The DNA is TGTGCCAGCAGCTTGGCCGGGTTGACAGGCCGCAATGGCTACACCTTC. Extended through the reference TRBV5-8 and TRBJ1-2 proteins, this CDR3 yields the full variable domain: EAGVTQSPTHLIKTRGQQATLRCSPISGHTSVYWYQQALGLGLQFLLWYDEGEERNRGNFPPRFSGRQFPNYSSELNVNALELEDSALYLCASSLAGLTGRNGYTFGSGTRLTVV.